The 21 T cell receptor beta chains below were found in one sample sequenced in a study of lymphopenia after photon versus proton radiotherapy. The assay was immunoSEQ multiplex PCR, and TCRdb's table has in-frame clones only and misses some. The sample carries 150,000 or so clones, roughly nine tenths recorded once. Sequences were derived from peripheral blood, sampled from a patient treated with photon-based radiotherapy. These receptors came from a man between 50 and 59 years old with gastric cancer.

The V call is TRBV4-1, the J call TRBJ2-3, with D tentatively TRBD2 (6 bases). The CDR3 is made up of 17 amino acids. Germline values: CDR1 MGHRA, CDR2 YSYEKL. Between the trimmed V and J ends, which lost 3 bases and 7 bases, there was a span of 23 bases. CDR3 in DNA: TGCGCCAGCAGCCAGATCGGAGGAGGGTCCGACGAGAATACGCAGTATTTT. Protein product: CASSQIGGGSDENTQYF.

This clone has just a few counts. CDR3 nucleotide sequence: TGTGCCAGTAGTATCGGGCCCCTAGCGGGGGGTGATACGCAGTATTTT. It yields the protein CASSIGPLAGGDTQYF. This chain links TRBV19 with TRBJ2-3, with 11 bases matching TRBD2. V trimming: 3 bases; J trimming: 6 bases; junction bases outside the gene matches: 8. Germline V gene sequence: CDR1 LNHDA, CDR2 SQIVND (reference sequence). There are 16 residues in the CDR3.

A remark on this clone: The sample has other DNA sequences that encode this CDR3 too. This chain connects TRBV5-4 to TRBJ2-7; 12 bases fit TRBD2. In germline, CDR1 is SGHNT, CDR2 YYREEE (reference sequence). The V and J ends lost 2 bases and 4 bases, in that order; junction bases with no gene match: 4. The CDR3 has 15 amino acids. CDR3 sequence reads: CASSLGLAGQYEQYF. DNA of the CDR3: TGTGCCAGCAGCTTAGGACTAGCGGGACAATACGAGCAGTACTTC.

J is TRBJ2-7 and V is TRBV5-1; D is uncertain. CDR1 SGHRS and CDR2 YFSETQ come from the germline V gene. This CDR3 contains 15 residues. V lost 0 bases to trimming and J lost 2 bases, with 12 bases between them. The CDR3 nucleotides read TGCGCCAGCAGCTTGGAGGGTTCGGTCCCCTACGAGCAGTACTTC. This sequence encodes CASSLEGSVPYEQYF.

The chain uses TRBV5-1 and TRBJ2-2; D call uncertain. Trimming stripped 0 bases from V and 6 bases from J, with 9 bases between. Per germline, CDR1 SGHRS and CDR2 YFSETQ. CDR3 length: 14 amino acids. The CDR3 DNA is TGCGCCAGCAGCTTGGAAGTTGACTCCGGGGAGCTGTTTTTT. Translated: CASSLEVDSGELFF.

The CDR3 bases are TGTGCCAGCTCACCAAGGATAGAGGGGGGAAATGAGCAGTTCTTC. Translating it yields CASSPRIEGGNEQFF. The rearrangement uses TRBV18 and TRBJ2-1; D is tentatively TRBD1 or TRBD2 (6 bases each). The ends were cut back, 2 bases at V and 7 bases at J, with 15 bases in the middle. CDR3 length: 15 residues. Per germline, CDR1 KGHSH and CDR2 LQKENI.

The chain uses TRBV6-1 and TRBJ1-5; D gene unclear. This CDR3 comprises 13 residues. The germline V gene has CDR1 MNHNS and CDR2 SASEGT. V lost 3 bases, J lost 5 bases, and 8 bases lay in between. The CDR3 loop is CASSDGVYQPQHF. DNA of the CDR3: TGTGCCAGCAGTGACGGGGTCTATCAGCCCCAGCATTTT.

The chain recombines TRBV19 with TRBJ1-5, with D possibly TRBD1 on 5 matching bases. Germline V gene sequence: CDR1 LNHDA, CDR2 SQIVND (reference sequence). V shed 5 bases and J shed 5 bases, with 13 bases lying between them. The CDR3 is made up of 14 amino acids. The CDR3, as DNA: TGTGCCAGTAGTCCAGGTGGGGGAGATCAGCCCCAGCATTTT. Residues: CASSPGGGDQPQHF.

Comment on this clone: This CDR3 is also generated by other DNA sequences in the sample. V is TRBV27 and J is TRBJ1-2; weak D call: TRBD1 (6 bases). The CDR3 consists of 14 residues. Trimming cost V 5 bases and J 2 bases, with 12 bases left between them. The germline V gene has CDR1 MNHEY and CDR2 SMNVEV (reference sequence). CDR3 region: CASSPRDNNYGYTF. Written as DNA, the CDR3 is TGTGCCAGCAGTCCCCGGGACAACAACTATGGCTACACCTTC.

This clone turned up a few times. This chain uses TRBV7-3 with TRBJ2-1; a possible D gene is TRBD1 (7 bases). The V gene lost 2 bases and the J gene lost 10 bases, with 18 bases spanning the gap. The CDR3 is 15 residues long. CDR1 is SGHTA and CDR2 is FQGTGA in the germline V gene. CDR3 in DNA: TGTGCCAGCAGCTTAGTGGGCCGACAGGGAGGAGAGCAGTTCTTC. It codes for CASSLVGRQGGEQFF.

The chain recombines TRBV19 with TRBJ2-7, with D possibly matching TRBD2 (5 bases). The CDR3 extends over 11 amino acids. Germline loops: CDR1 LNHDA, CDR2 SQIVND (reference sequence). Deletions cut 11 bases from V and 0 bases from J, with 8 bases between. CDR3 loop: CAAGSSYEQYF. DNA for the CDR3: TGTGCCGCGGGCAGCTCCTACGAGCAGTACTTC.

This sequence joins TRBV4-1 and TRBJ1-5, with D possibly being TRBD1 (6 bases). The V and J ends lost 3 bases and 3 bases respectively, with 12 bases between them. Germline V gene lookup returns CDR1 MGHRA and CDR2 YSYEKL. The CDR3 runs 15 residues. The CDR3 here is CASSQPDRDNQPQHF. The CDR3 nucleotides read TGCGCCAGCAGCCAGCCGGACAGAGACAATCAGCCCCAGCATTTT.

The chain uses TRBV7-6 and TRBJ1-1, with no clear D. The germline CDR1 and CDR2 sequences are SGHVS and FNYEAQ. The CDR3 covers 13 residues. Trimming cost V 5 bases and J 5 bases, with 12 bases left between them. The chain's CDR3 is CASSPRGRTEAFF. The CDR3 nucleotides read TGTGCCAGCAGCCCTCGAGGGAGGACTGAAGCTTTCTTT.

This sequence joins TRBV19 and TRBJ2-3, with D hard to call. The CDR3 extends over 13 amino acids. Deletions cut 1 base from V and 6 bases from J, with 8 bases between. The germline CDR1 and CDR2 sequences are LNHDA and SQIVND (reference sequence). The CDR3 reads CASSIVGWDTQYF. The CDR3 DNA reads TGTGCCAGTAGTATAGTGGGGTGGGATACGCAGTATTTT.

V usage is TRBV9 and J usage is TRBJ2-3; D is unresolved. CDR1 is SGDLS, CDR2 YYNGEE, per germline. The CDR3 extends over 15 amino acids. The V gene lost 4 bases and the J gene lost 2 bases, with 14 bases spanning the gap. The CDR3 here is CASSSLPGNTDTQYF. The CDR3 region has the DNA TGTGCCAGCAGCTCGCTGCCGGGTAACACAGATACGCAGTATTTT. Supplemented by reference TRBV9 and TRBJ2-3, the full variable domain reads DSGVTQTPKHLITATGQRVTLRCSPRSGDLSVYWYQQSLDQGLQFLIQYYNGEERAKGNILERFSAQQFPDLHSELNLSSLELGDSALYFCASSSLPGNTDTQYFGPGTRLTVL.

J is TRBJ1-1 and V is TRBV15; D is undetermined. The CDR3 has 14 residues. Trimming pared 0 bases from V and 1 base from J, leaving 6 bases between. Germline CDR1 is LNHNV and CDR2 is YYDKDF (reference sequence). The CDR3 protein is CATSRDLSNTEAFF. The CDR3 nucleotides are TGTGCCACCAGCAGAGACCTTTCGAACACTGAAGCTTTCTTT.

The gene calls are TRBV7-6 and TRBJ2-1; D unresolved. V shed 1 base and J shed 2 bases, with 9 bases lying between them. This CDR3 is 15 amino acids long. The germline CDR1 and CDR2 sequences are SGHVS and FNYEAQ. This CDR3 is CASSLVWSTYNEQFF. The DNA for the CDR3 is TGTGCCAGCAGCTTAGTATGGAGCACCTACAATGAGCAGTTCTTC.

The chain employs TRBV19 and TRBJ2-7; D is possibly TRBD2 (6 bases). The CDR3 is 15 residues long. Germline V gene lookup returns CDR1 LNHDA and CDR2 SQIVND (reference sequence). Trimming pared 4 bases from V and 3 bases from J, leaving 16 bases between. In DNA, the CDR3 is TGTGCCAGTAGTAGCCTCCAGGAGGGAAACTACGAGCAGTACTTC. As protein: CASSSLQEGNYEQYF.

The chain joins TRBV9 to TRBJ2-3; TRBD1 matches at 8 bases. The CDR3 is made up of 14 amino acids. V was clipped by 0 bases and J by 8 bases; unmatched bases: 5. Germline V lookup: CDR1 SGDLS, CDR2 YYNGEE. CDR3 sequence reads: CASSVEAGGGTQYF. The CDR3 DNA is TGTGCCAGCAGCGTAGAGGCAGGGGGCGGTACGCAGTATTTT.

The chain joins TRBV4-3 to TRBJ1-4; D is unresolved. The germline V gene has CDR1 LGHNA and CDR2 YSLEER. The CDR3 is 15 residues long. The ends were cut back, 0 bases at V and 8 bases at J, with 13 bases in the middle. The CDR3 reads CASSQDLGLREKLFF. In nucleotides, the CDR3 is TGCGCCAGCAGCCAAGACCTGGGGTTGAGAGAAAAACTGTTTTTT.

The V call is TRBV11-2, the J call TRBJ2-1; D is unclear. This CDR3 has 15 residues. The ends were cut back, 8 bases at V and 8 bases at J, with 22 bases in the middle. CDR1 and CDR2 (germline): SGHAT, FQNNGV. Written as DNA, the CDR3 is TGTGCCAGCCGGAAGGGTGCCGTAGGTATGGATGAGCAGTTCTTC. As protein: CASRKGAVGMDEQFF.